The T cell receptor (beta chain) described here comes from a study of T cells in women clearing cervical HPV infection. Study in general: Case blood drawn at lesion detection; control blood after infection cleared. Study-wide findings and caveats: Associations may precede or follow infection; HPV-specific or memory T cells were not isolated.

Assay: immunoSEQ multiplex PCR; the TCRdb copy retains only in-frame clones and omits some. The sample includes tens of thousands of clones. As for this clone: What it recognizes is unknown. The read ends 3 residues shy of where the CDR3 ends; the end is completed using the germline J gene.

The V end was cut by 3 bases, the J end by 1 base, with 19 bases between. Germline CDR1 reads LNHDA; CDR2 reads SQIVND (reference sequence). CDR3 length equals 18 residues. Sequencing used blood buffy coat. This clonotype was obtained from a woman between 18 and 70 years old with a cervical HPV16 infection that either progressed to CIN3+ or cleared (not recorded which). The rearrangement joins TRBV19 to TRBJ2-4, with a weak D call TRBD2 (7 bases). The DNA read from the CDR3 is TGTGCCAGTAGTATCACCAGGACTAGAAGGGGGGCCAAAAACATT. Its translation is CASSITRTRRGAKNI. The full CDR3 protein is CASSITRTRRGAKNIQYF. Variable domain in full (rest from reference TRBV19 and TRBJ2-4): DGGITQSPKYLFRKEGQNVTLSCEQNLNHDAMYWYRQDPGQGLRLIYYSQIVNDFQKGDIAEGYSVSREKKESFPLTVTSAQKNPTAFYLCASSITRTRRGAKNIQYFGAGTRLSVL.